This entry lists 17 T cell receptor beta chains sequenced from one sample in a study of regulatory T cells in long-lasting Graves disease. Indicated time point: newly diagnosed GD, antithyroid drugs for less than 3 months. The TCR library was made from RNA extracted from PBMCs. Relying on iRepertoire HTBI primers and Arm-PCR of CDR3 regions, the team built TCR beta libraries. Each CDR3 protein is one row after TCRdb ran MiXCR on the multiplex PCR reads. The repertoire includes around 450,000 distinct CDR3 sequences, about 15% of them detected once, and 15% to 20% sits in the top ten. The same sample was also used in a study of T cells in Graves' hyperthyroidism and ophthalmopathy.

Sequenced material: peripheral blood mononuclear cells (PBMCs), taken at new diagnosis, from a patient treated with antithyroid drugs. The receptors originated from a woman aged 25 to 39 with Graves disease.

The table lists this clonotype with a few counts. This sequence joins TRBV24-1 and TRBJ2-3; D not certain. The CDR3 length is 14 residues. Germline V gene data show CDR1 as KGHDR and CDR2 as SFDVKD. V gave up 3 bases and J gave up 2 bases, with 8 bases separating them. DNA of the CDR3: TGTGCCACCAGTGATAGTCAGTTCACAGATACGCAGTATTTT. It is translated as CATSDSQFTDTQYF.

The chain is built from TRBV4-1 and TRBJ2-1, with 9 nucleotides matching TRBD2. Unmatched junction bases numbered 17, after V lost 1 base and J lost 4 bases. Germline values: CDR1 MGHRA, CDR2 YSYEKL. The CDR3 covers 20 residues. The CDR3 reads CASSQGGASGRPYPYNEQFF. DNA of the CDR3: TGCGCCAGCAGCCAAGGAGGAGCCAGCGGGAGGCCTTATCCTTACAATGAGCAGTTCTTC.

This rearrangement joins TRBV14 to TRBJ2-7; possible D gene TRBD2, 5 bases. The CDR3 runs to 15 residues. The V and J ends lost 4 bases and 2 bases respectively, with 15 bases between them. Germline CDR1 is SGHDN and CDR2 is FVKESK. The CDR3 reads CASSRSGKGTYEQYF. CDR3 coding DNA: TGTGCCAGCAGCCGGTCGGGGAAGGGAACCTACGAGCAGTACTTC. Together with reference TRBV14 and TRBJ2-7, the CDR3 gives the full variable domain: EAGVTQFPSHSVIEKGQTVTLRCDPISGHDNLYWYRRVMGKEIKFLLHFVKESKQDESGMPNNRFLAERTGGTYSTLKVQPAELEDSGVYFCASSRSGKGTYEQYFGPGTRLTVT.

This clonotype was detected ten times or more. This chain's CDR3 is CSARASASKNIQYF. The CDR3 DNA follows: TGCAGTGCTAGAGCTAGCGCCTCCAAAAACATTCAGTACTTC. The chain recombines TRBV20-1 with TRBJ2-4, with D perhaps TRBD2 (6 bases). The CDR3 totals 14 residues. The germline V gene encodes CDR1 DFQATT and CDR2 SNEGSKA (reference sequence). Trimming removed 1 base from V and 2 bases from J, with 9 bases in between.

This clonotype came up once. A read error may explain this, as a much larger clone is one base away. The chain joins TRBV6-1 to TRBJ2-3; 9 positions agree with TRBD2. Trimming removed 5 bases from V and 5 bases from J; junction bases left unmatched: 8. This CDR3 has 15 amino acids. Germline V gives CDR1 MNHNS, CDR2 SASEGT. This chain's CDR3 is CASSQPGLALDTQYF. The CDR3 DNA is TGTGCCAGCAGTCAACCGGGACTAGCATTAGATACGCAGTATTTT.

In its sample, this clonotype was seen many times. The rearrangement uses TRBV18 and TRBJ2-7, with D perhaps matching TRBD2 (5 bases). This CDR3 comprises 15 residues. Germline V gene data show CDR1 as KGHSH and CDR2 as LQKENI. Trimming took 2 bases from V and 2 from J, leaving 13 bases between them. The CDR3 DNA reads TGTGCCAGCTCACCAGCCAAGACTAACACCTACGAGCAGTACTTC. It yields the protein CASSPAKTNTYEQYF. Drawing the rest from reference TRBV18 and TRBJ2-7, the complete variable domain is NAGVMQNPRHLVRRRGQEARLRCSPMKGHSHVYWYRQLPEEGLKFMVYLQKENIIDESGMPKERFSAEFPKEGPSILRIQQVVRGDSAAYFCASSPAKTNTYEQYFGPGTRLTVT.

The CDR3 DNA reads as TGTGCCAGTAGGAGTAGCGGGAGTTCGGCCACCGGGGAGCTGTTTTTT. Translating it yields CASRSSGSSATGELFF. The chain joins TRBV19 to TRBJ2-2; 9 nucleotides align to TRBD2. CDR3 size: 16 residues. After removal of 6 bases from V and 4 bases from J, the junction contained 9 bases not matched to a gene. Germline V gene sequence: CDR1 LNHDA, CDR2 SQIVND (reference sequence).

The chain combines TRBV5-8 with TRBJ1-5; D remains ambiguous. Germline lookup yields CDR1 SGHTS and CDR2 YDEGEE. This CDR3 has 15 amino acids. The V end lost 2 bases, the J end lost 0 bases, and 9 bases lay between the germline ends. The DNA for the CDR3 is TGTGCCAGCAGCTTTGCAGATTATAGCAATCAGCCCCAGCATTTT. Translated, it gives CASSFADYSNQPQHF.

This clonotype was found many times. The gene calls are TRBV6-1 and TRBJ2-4, with D uncertain. The V end was cut by 5 bases, the J end by 0 bases, with 11 bases between. The CDR3 runs to 15 residues. Germline V gene sequence: CDR1 MNHNS, CDR2 SASEGT. CDR3 nucleotide sequence: TGTGCCAGCAGTATGGCTCAGCCAGCCAAAAACATTCAGTACTTC. Its translation is CASSMAQPAKNIQYF.

The chain is built from TRBV29-1 and TRBJ2-7, with a weak D call TRBD1 (6 bases). Germline values: CDR1 SQVTM, CDR2 ANQGSEA. V gave up 6 bases and J gave up 5 bases, with 11 bases separating them. This CDR3 has 11 amino acids. This CDR3 reads CSVWTENEQYF. The CDR3 DNA sequence: TGCAGCGTCTGGACAGAGAACGAGCAGTACTTC.

About this clonotype: A much larger clone differs by one base, so this may be a read error. V and J are TRBV29-1 and TRBJ2-7; 8 bases are shared with TRBD1. The CDR3 has 13 amino acids. Germline CDR1 is SQVTM and CDR2 is ANQGSEA. V dropped 5 bases and J dropped 4; count of bases not matched to a gene: 7. The DNA for the CDR3 is TGCAGCGTTCCCGAGACAGGGGTTTACGAGCAGTACTTC. Translating it yields CSVPETGVYEQYF.

This clonotype showed up many times. This chain uses TRBV20-1 with TRBJ2-3, with 9 bases fitting TRBD1. The CDR3 runs 14 residues. V lost 3 bases to trimming and J lost 4 bases; unmatched junction nucleotides: 5. Germline loops: CDR1 DFQATT, CDR2 SNEGSKA (reference sequence). CDR3 bases: TGCAGTGCTAGGGGGGACAGGGTCGCAGATACGCAGTATTTT. Translated, it gives CSARGDRVADTQYF.

This clonotype turned up a few times. This chain links TRBV29-1 with TRBJ1-2, with TRBD1 as a possible D gene (5 bases). V lost 6 bases and J lost 6, with 8 bases in between. Germline CDR1 and CDR2: SQVTM and ANQGSEA. The CDR3 runs 10 residues. The CDR3 DNA follows: TGCAGCGTCGGGGGGAATGGCTACACCTTC. Protein product: CSVGGNGYTF.

The chain couples TRBV15 to TRBJ2-7; 13 bases match TRBD2. This CDR3 contains 15 residues. Germline V CDR1 and CDR2: LNHNV, YYDKDF (reference sequence). V dropped 5 bases and J dropped 2; count of bases not matched to a gene: 3. CDR3 amino acids: CATSLGTSGTYEQYF. The DNA of the CDR3 is TGTGCCACCAGCCTCGGGACTAGCGGGACCTACGAGCAGTACTTC.

The rearrangement uses TRBV11-2 and TRBJ2-5, with TRBD2 identical over 10 bases. This CDR3 has 18 residues. Germline V gene lookup returns CDR1 SGHAT and CDR2 FQNNGV. Losses at the gene ends were 3 bases for V and 1 base for J; bases not matched to a gene: 11. As DNA, the CDR3 is TGTGCCAGCAGCTTTATCACGAGCGGGAGGGCCCCCCAAGAGACCCAGTACTTC. Translation: CASSFITSGRAPQETQYF.

This clonotype was counted many times. This chain links TRBV27 with TRBJ2-7; D gene unclear. CDR1 and CDR2 from the germline V gene are MNHEY and SMNVEV (reference sequence). Trimming removed 2 bases at V and 5 bases at J, with 7 bases between. CDR3 length: 12 amino acids. The CDR3 is CASSLVVDEQYF. The CDR3 DNA reads TGTGCCAGCAGTTTAGTAGTGGACGAGCAGTACTTC.

In its sample, this clonotype was seen many times. The chain couples TRBV6-1 to TRBJ2-7; D may correspond to TRBD1 or TRBD2 (5 bases each). This CDR3 is 15 amino acids long. CDR1 is MNHNS, CDR2 SASEGT, per germline. V was cut by 6 bases and J by 4 bases, with 19 bases left in between. CDR3 protein: CASRDEAGAVYEQYF. CDR3 DNA: TGTGCCAGCAGGGACGAGGCCGGGGCGGTATACGAGCAGTACTTC.